This T cell receptor (beta chain) appears in the sequencing data of a study of T cell repertoires in cytomegalovirus infection. Across the study: Public TCR beta signatures indicated both CMV infection and matching HLA type.

This clonotype was detected ten times or more. Its cognate antigen is unknown. TCRdb fed the reads into MiXCR, producing one record per CDR3 protein. This table has some 920,000 distinct CDR3 sequences, 31% appearing once. Germline CDR1 SGHTA, CDR2 FQGNSA. CDR3 length equals 20 residues. After removal of 5 bases from V and 1 base from J, the junction contained 18 bases not matched to a gene. The origin of this receptor is a human donor in good health (CMV status not recorded). Some clones in this sample may be carry-over from other donors' samples. Material: cultured CD8+ T cells from PBMCs, obtained from culture after CMV antigen stimulation. J is TRBJ2-4 and V is TRBV7-2; TRBD2 matches 9 bases. Written as DNA, the CDR3 is TGTGCCAGCAGCACAGACCCGACCGGGGCTAGCGGGGCGGCCAAAAACATTCAGTACTTC. Translated, it gives CASSTDPTGASGAAKNIQYF. Full variable domain (outside the CDR3, taken from reference TRBV7-2 and TRBJ2-4): GAGVSQSPSNKVTEKGKDVELRCDPISGHTALYWYRQSLGQGLEFLIYFQGNSAPDKSGLPSDRFSAERTGGSVSTLTIQRTQQEDSAVYLCASSTDPTGASGAAKNIQYFGAGTRLSVL.